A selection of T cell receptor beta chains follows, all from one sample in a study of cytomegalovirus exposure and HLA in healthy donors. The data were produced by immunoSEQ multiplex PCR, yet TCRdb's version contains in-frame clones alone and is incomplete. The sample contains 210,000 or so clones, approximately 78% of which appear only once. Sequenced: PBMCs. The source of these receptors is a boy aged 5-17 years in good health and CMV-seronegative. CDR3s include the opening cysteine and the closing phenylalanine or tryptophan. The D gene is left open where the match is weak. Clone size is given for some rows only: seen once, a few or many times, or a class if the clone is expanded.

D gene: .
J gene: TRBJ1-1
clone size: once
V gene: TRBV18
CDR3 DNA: TGTGCCAGCTCACCTTCAACAGGCGGGATGAACACTGAAGCTTTCTTT
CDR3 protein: CASSPSTGGMNTEAFF

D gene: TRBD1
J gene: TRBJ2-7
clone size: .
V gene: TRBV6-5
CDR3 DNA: TGTGCCAGCGGACAGGGGCTAAGCTCCTACGAGCAGTACTTC
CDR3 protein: CASGQGLSSYEQYF

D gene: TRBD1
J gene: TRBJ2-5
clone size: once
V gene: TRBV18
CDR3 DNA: TGTGCCAGCTCATCTAGCCTGGGACAGGGGGACCAGTACTTC
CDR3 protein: CASSSSLGQGDQYF

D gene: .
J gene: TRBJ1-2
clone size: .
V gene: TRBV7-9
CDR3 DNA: TGTGCCAGCAGCCGCGGATCCTACTATGGCTACACCTTC
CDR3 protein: CASSRGSYYGYTF

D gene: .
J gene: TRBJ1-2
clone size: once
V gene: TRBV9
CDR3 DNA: TGTGCCAGCAGCCGAAGGGGCAACTATGGCTACACCTTC
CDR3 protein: CASSRRGNYGYTF

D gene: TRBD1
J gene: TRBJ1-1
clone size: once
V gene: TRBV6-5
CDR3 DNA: TGTGCCAGCAGTCTTACAGGGGGACGAGCTGAAGCTTTCTTT
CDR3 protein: CASSLTGGRAEAFF

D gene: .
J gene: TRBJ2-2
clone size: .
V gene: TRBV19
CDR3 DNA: TGTGCCAGCACCACAAGACAGAACACCGGGGAGCTGTTTTTT
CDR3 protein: CASTTRQNTGELFF

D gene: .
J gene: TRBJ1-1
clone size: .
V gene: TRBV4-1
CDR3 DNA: TGCGCCAGCAGCCAAGATTCTAGGGGGACTGAAGCTTTCTTT
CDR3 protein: CASSQDSRGTEAFF

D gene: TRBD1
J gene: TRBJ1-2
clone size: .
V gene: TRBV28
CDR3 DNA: TGTGCCAGCAGTTTCCAAGGACAGGGTACATTCGGTGGCTACACCTTC
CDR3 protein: CASSFQGQGTFGGYTF

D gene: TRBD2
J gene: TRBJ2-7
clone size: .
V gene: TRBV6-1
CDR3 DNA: TGTGCCAGCAGTAGCGGGAGGGAATACGAGCAGTACTTC
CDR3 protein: CASSSGREYEQYF

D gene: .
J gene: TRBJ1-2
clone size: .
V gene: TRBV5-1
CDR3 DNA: TGCGCCAGCAGCTCGGAGCGAATGGGGCGGTATGGCTACACCTTC
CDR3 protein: CASSSERMGRYGYTF

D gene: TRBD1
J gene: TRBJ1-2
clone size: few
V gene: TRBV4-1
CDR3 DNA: TGCGCCAGCAGCCAAGCGAAAGGGACAGGGGGCTCTGGCTACACCTTC
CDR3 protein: CASSQAKGTGGSGYTF

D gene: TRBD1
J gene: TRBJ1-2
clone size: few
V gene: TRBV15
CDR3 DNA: TGTGCCACCAGCAGAGGGACAGGCGCCGTCGACTATGGCTACACCTTC
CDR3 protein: CATSRGTGAVDYGYTF

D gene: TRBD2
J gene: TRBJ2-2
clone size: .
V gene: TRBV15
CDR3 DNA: TGTGCCACCAGCCTTGAGAGGGGTAGCGGGAGTTCCGGGGAGCTGTTTTTT
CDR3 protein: CATSLERGSGSSGELFF

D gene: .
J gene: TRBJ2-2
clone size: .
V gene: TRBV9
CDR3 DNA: TGTGCCAGCAGCACCGGGACAAAAACCGGGGAGCTGTTTTTT
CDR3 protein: CASSTGTKTGELFF

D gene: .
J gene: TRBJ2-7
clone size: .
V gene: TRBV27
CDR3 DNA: TGTGCCAGCAGTAACGGGGGTCGGGTCGAGCAGTACTTC
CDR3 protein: CASSNGGRVEQYF

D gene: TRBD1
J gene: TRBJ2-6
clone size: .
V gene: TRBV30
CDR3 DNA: TGTGCCTGGAAGGAAAACAGGGGGCCGTCGGCTGGGGCCAACGTCCTGACTTTC
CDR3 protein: CAWKENRGPSAGANVLTF

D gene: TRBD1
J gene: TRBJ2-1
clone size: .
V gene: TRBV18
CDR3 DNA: TGTGCCAGCTCTCGCCGGACCACCGGGACAGCAGCCTACAATGAGCAGTTCTTC
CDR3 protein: CASSRRTTGTAAYNEQFF

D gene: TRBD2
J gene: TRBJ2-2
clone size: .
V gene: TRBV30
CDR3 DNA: TGTGTCTTAAATTTAGGACTAGCGGGATCCGGGGAGCTGTTTTTT
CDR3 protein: CVLNLGLAGSGELFF

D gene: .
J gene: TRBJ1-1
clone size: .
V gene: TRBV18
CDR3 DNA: TGTGCCAGCTCACCAGGACTATTTAACACTGAAGCTTTCTTT
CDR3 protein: CASSPGLFNTEAFF

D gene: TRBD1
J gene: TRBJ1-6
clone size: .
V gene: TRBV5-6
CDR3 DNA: TGTGCCAGCAGCTTGGGGACAGGGGATTCACCCCTCCACTTT
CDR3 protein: CASSLGTGDSPLHF

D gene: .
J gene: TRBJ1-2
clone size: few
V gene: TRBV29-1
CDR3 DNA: TGCAGCGTCAAGTTGAGAGGGACTCTCTATGGCTACACCTTC
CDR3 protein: CSVKLRGTLYGYTF

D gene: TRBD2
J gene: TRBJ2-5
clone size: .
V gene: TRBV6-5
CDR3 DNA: TGTGCCAGCAGGACGGGACTAGTCCAGACCCAGTACTTC
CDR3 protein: CASRTGLVQTQYF

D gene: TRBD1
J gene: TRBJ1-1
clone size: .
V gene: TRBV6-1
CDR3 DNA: TGTGCCAGCAGTGAACGGGCCAGGGGGCGAGTTGAAGCTTTCTTT
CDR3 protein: CASSERARGRVEAFF

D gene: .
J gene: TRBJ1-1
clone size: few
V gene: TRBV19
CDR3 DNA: TGTGCCAGTAGTGTCCAGGACAGAGCGAACACTGAAGCTTTCTTT
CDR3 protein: CASSVQDRANTEAFF

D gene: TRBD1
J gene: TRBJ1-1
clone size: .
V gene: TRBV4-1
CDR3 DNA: TGCGCCAGCAGCCAAGTAACGACAGGGGAGATCCCGCGGGGCACTGAAGCTTTCTTT
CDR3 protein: CASSQVTTGEIPRGTEAFF

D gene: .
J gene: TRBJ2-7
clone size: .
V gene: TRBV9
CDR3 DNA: TGTGCCAGCAGCGTAGTTGAGGAAGGGGGCGAGCAGTACTTC
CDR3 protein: CASSVVEEGGEQYF

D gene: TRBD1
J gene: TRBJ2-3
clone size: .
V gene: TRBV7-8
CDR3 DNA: TGTGCCAGCAGCTTACCGACGGGACAGAGCACAGATACGCAGTATTTT
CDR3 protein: CASSLPTGQSTDTQYF

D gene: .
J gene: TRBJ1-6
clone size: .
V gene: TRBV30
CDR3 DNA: TGTGCCTGGAGTGTCGTAAATTCACCCCTCCACTTT
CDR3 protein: CAWSVVNSPLHF

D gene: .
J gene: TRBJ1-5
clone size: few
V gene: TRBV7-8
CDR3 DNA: TGTGCCAGCAGCCCTGATCCCTATAGCAATCAGCCCCAGCATTTT
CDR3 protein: CASSPDPYSNQPQHF

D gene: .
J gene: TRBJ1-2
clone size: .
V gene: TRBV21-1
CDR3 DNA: TGTGCCAGCAGCCTCGGGACAGGGCCTTATGGCTACACCTTC
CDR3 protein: CASSLGTGPYGYTF

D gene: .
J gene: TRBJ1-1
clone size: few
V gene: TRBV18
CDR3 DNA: TGTGCCAGCTCAGAGACGAGCGACGAGGACACTGAAGCTTTCTTT
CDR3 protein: CASSETSDEDTEAFF